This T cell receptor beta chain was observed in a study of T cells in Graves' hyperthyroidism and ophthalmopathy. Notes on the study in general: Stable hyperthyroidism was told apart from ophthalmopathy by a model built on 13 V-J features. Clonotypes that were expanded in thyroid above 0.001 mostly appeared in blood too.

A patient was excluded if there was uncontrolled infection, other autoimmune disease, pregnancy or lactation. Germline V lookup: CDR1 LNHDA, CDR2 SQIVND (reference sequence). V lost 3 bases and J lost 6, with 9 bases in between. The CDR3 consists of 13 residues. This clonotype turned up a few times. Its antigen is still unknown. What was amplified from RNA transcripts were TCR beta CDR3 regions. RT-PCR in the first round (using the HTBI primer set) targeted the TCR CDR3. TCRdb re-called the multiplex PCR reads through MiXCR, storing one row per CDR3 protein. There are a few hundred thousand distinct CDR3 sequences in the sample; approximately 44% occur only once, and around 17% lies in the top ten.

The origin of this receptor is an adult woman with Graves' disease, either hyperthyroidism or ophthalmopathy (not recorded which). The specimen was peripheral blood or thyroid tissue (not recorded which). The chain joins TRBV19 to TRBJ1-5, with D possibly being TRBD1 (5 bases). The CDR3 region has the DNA TGTGCCAGTAGTATCACGAGGGGTCAGCCCCAGCATTTT. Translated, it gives CASSITRGQPQHF.